The rows below give T cell receptor beta chains drawn from one sample of a study of blood T cell repertoires in COVID-19. Sequencing used immunoSEQ multiplex PCR; TCRdb keeps in-frame clones, though not all of them. The profile shows 150,000 to 200,000 clones, around 87% of them singletons. The sequenced material came from peripheral blood. These receptor sequences come from a man between 18 and 35 years old with acute or convalescent COVID-19. The CDR3 runs from the conserved cysteine through the conserved F or W. Fields, in order: V gene, clone size, J gene, D gene, CDR3 protein, CDR3 DNA. The D gene is left open where the match is weak. Where a row states a size, it is once, few, many or the class of an expanded clone; other rows omit it.

>TRBV3-1/TRBV3-2|.|TRBJ2-1|.
CASSQALEQFF
TGTGCCAGCAGCCAAGCTCTAGAGCAGTTCTTC
>TRBV6-4|few|TRBJ1-1|.
CASSPGWGEAFF
TGTGCCAGCAGCCCGGGATGGGGTGAAGCTTTCTTT
>TRBV30|.|TRBJ1-2|.
CAWSVRRGGYGYTF
TGTGCCTGGAGTGTAAGAAGGGGGGGCTATGGCTACACCTTC
>TRBV12-3/TRBV12-4|.|TRBJ1-2|.
CASSLGGGRGYTF
TGTGCCAGCAGTTTAGGGGGAGGCCGTGGCTACACCTTC
>TRBV18|few|TRBJ1-1|.
CASSQPGFDNTEAFF
TGTGCCAGCTCACAACCGGGCTTCGATAACACTGAAGCTTTCTTT
>TRBV6-6|.|TRBJ1-2|TRBD1
CASSEGQAYGYTF
TGTGCCAGCAGCGAGGGACAGGCCTATGGCTACACCTTC
>TRBV24-1|.|TRBJ1-2|.
CATSDGGSLNYGYTF
TGTGCCACCAGTGACGGAGGCAGTCTTAACTATGGCTACACCTTC
>TRBV30|few|TRBJ1-5|TRBD1
CACDTGQGIVQPQHF
TGTGCCTGCGATACGGGACAGGGAATCGTCCAGCCCCAGCATTTT
>TRBV11-2|.|TRBJ2-7|TRBD1
CASSFRGTQGDEQYF
TGTGCCAGCAGCTTTAGGGGTACCCAGGGGGACGAGCAGTACTTC
>TRBV7-9|few|TRBJ2-1|.
CASSLGQLVYNEQFF
TGTGCCAGCAGCTTAGGACAACTAGTCTACAATGAGCAGTTCTTC
>TRBV19|.|TRBJ1-1|.
CASSIDGRSTEAFF
TGTGCCAGTAGTATAGATGGAAGGAGCACTGAAGCTTTCTTT
>TRBV15|.|TRBJ1-1|TRBD1
CATSPHFWDRVKTEAFF
TGTGCCACCAGCCCACACTTTTGGGACAGAGTAAAAACTGAAGCTTTCTTT
>TRBV5-1|.|TRBJ2-2|.
CASTVGHNTGELFF
TGCGCCAGCACCGTGGGACACAACACCGGGGAGCTGTTTTTT
>TRBV12-3/TRBV12-4|.|TRBJ1-1|.
CASSSYDTEAFF
TGTGCCAGCAGTTCTTATGACACTGAAGCTTTCTTT
>TRBV5-1|.|TRBJ1-2|.
CASSLEQDFGYTF
TGCGCCAGCAGCTTGGAGCAGGATTTCGGCTACACCTTC